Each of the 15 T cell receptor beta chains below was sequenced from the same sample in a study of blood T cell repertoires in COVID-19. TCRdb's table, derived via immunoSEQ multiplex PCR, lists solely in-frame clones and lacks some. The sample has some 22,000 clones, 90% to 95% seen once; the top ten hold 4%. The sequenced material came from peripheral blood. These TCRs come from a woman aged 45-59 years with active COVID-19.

DNA of the CDR3: TGTGCCAGCAGTTTTTCAGGGACTAGCGGGGTGGGGAATGAGCAGTTCTTC. Protein sequence: CASSFSGTSGVGNEQFF. The genes are TRBV28 and TRBJ2-1, with 13 bases lining up with TRBD2. This CDR3 is 17 amino acids long. Germline V gives CDR1 MDHEN, CDR2 SYDVKM. With 3 bases clipped from V and 7 bases from J, the junction kept 9 bases outside the gene matches. Complete variable domain (other parts from reference TRBV28 and TRBJ2-1): DVKVTQSSRYLVKRTGEKVFLECVQDMDHENMFWYRQDPGLGLRLIYFSYDVKMKEKGDIPEGYSVSREKKERFSLILESASTNQTSMYLCASSFSGTSGVGNEQFFGPGTRLTVL.

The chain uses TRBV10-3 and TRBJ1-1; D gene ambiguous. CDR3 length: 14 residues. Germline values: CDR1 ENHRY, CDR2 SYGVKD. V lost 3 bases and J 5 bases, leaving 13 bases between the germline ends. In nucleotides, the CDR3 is TGTGCCATCAGTGATCAGGAACGGGGAACTGAAGCTTTCTTT. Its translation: CAISDQERGTEAFF.

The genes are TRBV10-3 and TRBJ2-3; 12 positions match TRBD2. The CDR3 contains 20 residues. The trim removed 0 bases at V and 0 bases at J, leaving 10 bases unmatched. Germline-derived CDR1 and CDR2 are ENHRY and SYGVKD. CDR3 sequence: CAISESPGLAGRTSTDTQYF. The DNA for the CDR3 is TGTGCCATCAGTGAGTCCCCTGGACTAGCGGGGAGAACTAGCACAGATACGCAGTATTTT.

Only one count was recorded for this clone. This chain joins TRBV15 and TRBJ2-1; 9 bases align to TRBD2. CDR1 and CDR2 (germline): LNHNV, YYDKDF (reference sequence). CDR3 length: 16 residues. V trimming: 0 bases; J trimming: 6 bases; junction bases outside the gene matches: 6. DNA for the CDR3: TGTGCCACCAGCAGAGATTTCGCGGGAGGGCTCAATGAGCAGTTCTTC. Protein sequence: CATSRDFAGGLNEQFF.

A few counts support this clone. The CDR3 sequence: CASSEEGRGQPQHF. The CDR3 nucleotides read TGTGCCAGCAGTGAAGAGGGCAGGGGACAGCCCCAGCATTTT. This chain uses TRBV2 with TRBJ1-5; weak D call: TRBD1 (6 bases). This CDR3 contains 14 residues. The germline V and J ends were trimmed by 1 base and 7 bases, with 11 bases remaining between them. Germline lookup yields CDR1 SNHLY and CDR2 FYNNEI.

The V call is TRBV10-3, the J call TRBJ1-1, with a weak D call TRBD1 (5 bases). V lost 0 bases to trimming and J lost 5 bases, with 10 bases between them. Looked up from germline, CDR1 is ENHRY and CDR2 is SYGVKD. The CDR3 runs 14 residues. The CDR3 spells CAISESMGGTEAFF. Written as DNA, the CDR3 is TGTGCCATCAGTGAGTCGATGGGGGGTACTGAAGCTTTCTTT.

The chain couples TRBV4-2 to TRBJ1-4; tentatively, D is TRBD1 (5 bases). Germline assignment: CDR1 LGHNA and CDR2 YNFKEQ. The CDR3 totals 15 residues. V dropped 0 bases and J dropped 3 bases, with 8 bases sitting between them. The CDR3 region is CASSQDRVPNEKLFF. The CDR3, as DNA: TGTGCCAGCAGCCAAGACAGGGTGCCTAATGAAAAACTGTTTTTT.

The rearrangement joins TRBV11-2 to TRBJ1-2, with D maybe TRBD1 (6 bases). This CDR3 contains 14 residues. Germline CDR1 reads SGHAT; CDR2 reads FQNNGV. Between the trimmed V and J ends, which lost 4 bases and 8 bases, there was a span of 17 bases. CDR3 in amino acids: CASSSGYRVEGYTF. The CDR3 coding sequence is TGTGCCAGCAGCTCTGGTTACAGGGTCGAGGGCTACACCTTC. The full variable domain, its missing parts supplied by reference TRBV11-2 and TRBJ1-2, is EAGVAQSPRYKIIEKRQSVAFWCNPISGHATLYWYQQILGQGPKLLIQFQNNGVVDDSQLPKDRFSAERLKGVDSTLKIQPAKLEDSAVYLCASSSGYRVEGYTFGSGTRLTVV.

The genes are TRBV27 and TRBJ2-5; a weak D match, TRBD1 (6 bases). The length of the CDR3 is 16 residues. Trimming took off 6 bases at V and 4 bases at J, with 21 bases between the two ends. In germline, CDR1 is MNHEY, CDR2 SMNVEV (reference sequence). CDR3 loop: CASRGLGQSTGETQYF. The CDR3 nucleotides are TGTGCCAGCAGAGGCTTGGGACAATCAACGGGAGAGACCCAGTACTTC.

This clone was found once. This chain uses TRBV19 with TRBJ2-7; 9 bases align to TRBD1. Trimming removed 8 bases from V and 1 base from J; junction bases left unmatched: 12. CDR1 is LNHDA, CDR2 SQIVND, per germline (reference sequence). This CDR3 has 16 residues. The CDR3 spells CASGTPGQGQSYEQYF. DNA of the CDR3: TGTGCCAGTGGGACCCCGGGACAGGGTCAGTCCTACGAGCAGTACTTC.

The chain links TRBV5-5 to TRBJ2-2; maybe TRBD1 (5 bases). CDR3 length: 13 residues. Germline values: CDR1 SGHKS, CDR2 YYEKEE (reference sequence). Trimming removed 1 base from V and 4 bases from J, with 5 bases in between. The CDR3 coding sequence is TGTGCCAGCAGCTTGCAGGGCACCGGGGAGCTGTTTTTT. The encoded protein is CASSLQGTGELFF.

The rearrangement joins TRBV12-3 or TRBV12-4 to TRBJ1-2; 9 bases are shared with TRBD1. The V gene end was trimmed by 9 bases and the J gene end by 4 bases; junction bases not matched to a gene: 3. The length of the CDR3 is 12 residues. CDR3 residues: CASWGQGYGYTF. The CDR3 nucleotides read TGTGCCAGTTGGGGACAGGGCTATGGCTACACCTTC.

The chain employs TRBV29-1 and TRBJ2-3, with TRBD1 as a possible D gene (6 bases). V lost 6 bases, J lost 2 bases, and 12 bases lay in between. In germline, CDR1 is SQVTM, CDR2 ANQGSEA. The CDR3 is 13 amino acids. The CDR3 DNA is TGCAGCGTGCGACAGGTACTCACAGATACGCAGTATTTT. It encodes CSVRQVLTDTQYF.

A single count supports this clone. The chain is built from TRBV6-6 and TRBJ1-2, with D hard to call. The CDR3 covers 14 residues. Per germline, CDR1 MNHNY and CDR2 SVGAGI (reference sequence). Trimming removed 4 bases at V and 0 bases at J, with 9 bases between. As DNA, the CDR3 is TGTGCCAGCAGTTTTTCAGCGGCTAACTATGGCTACACCTTC. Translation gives CASSFSAANYGYTF.

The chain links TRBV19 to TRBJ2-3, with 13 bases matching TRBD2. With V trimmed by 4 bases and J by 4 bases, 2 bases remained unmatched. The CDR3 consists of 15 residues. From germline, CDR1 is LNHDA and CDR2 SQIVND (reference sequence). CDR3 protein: CASSRTSGSPDTQYF. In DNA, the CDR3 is TGTGCCAGTAGTAGGACTAGCGGGAGTCCAGATACGCAGTATTTT.